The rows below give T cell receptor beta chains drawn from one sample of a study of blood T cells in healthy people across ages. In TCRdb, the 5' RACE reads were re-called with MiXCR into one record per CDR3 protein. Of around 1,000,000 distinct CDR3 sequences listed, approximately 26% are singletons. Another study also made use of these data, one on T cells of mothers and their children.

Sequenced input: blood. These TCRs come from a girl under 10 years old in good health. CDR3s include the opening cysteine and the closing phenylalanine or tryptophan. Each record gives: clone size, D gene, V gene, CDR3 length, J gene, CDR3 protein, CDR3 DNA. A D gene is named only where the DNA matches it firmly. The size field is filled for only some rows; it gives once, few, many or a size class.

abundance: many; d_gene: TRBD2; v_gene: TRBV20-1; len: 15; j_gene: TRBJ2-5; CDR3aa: CSASPSSGREETQYF; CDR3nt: TGCAGTGCTAGTCCGTCTAGCGGGAGAGAGGAGACCCAGTACTTC
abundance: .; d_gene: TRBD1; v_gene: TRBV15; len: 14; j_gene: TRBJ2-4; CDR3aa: CATSRSGTEDIQYF; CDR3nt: TGTGCCACCAGCAGATCCGGGACAGAAGACATTCAGTACTTC
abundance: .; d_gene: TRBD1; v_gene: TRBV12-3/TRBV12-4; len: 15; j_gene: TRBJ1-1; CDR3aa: CASSYGQGVETEAFF; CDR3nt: TGTGCCAGCAGTTACGGACAGGGGGTTGAGACTGAAGCTTTCTTT
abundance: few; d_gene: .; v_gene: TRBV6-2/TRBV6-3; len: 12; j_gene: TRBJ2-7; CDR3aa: CASSLIEYEQYF; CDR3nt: TGTGCCAGCAGTCTTATCGAGTACGAGCAGTACTTC
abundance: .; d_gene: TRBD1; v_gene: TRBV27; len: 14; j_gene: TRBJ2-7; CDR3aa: CASSWTGANYEQYF; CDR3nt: TGTGCCAGCAGTTGGACAGGGGCGAACTACGAGCAGTACTTC
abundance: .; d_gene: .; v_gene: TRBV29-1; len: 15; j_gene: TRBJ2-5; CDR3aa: CSVEDAREREETQYF; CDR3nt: TGCAGCGTTGAAGATGCGAGGGAGAGGGAAGAGACCCAGTACTTC
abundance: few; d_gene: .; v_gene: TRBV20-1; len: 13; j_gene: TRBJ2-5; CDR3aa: CSAGSSWLETQYF; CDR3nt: TGCAGTGCTGGGTCTAGTTGGTTGGAGACCCAGTACTTC
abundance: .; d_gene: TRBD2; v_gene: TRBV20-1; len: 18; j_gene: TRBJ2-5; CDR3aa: CGARDGRGDIGIQETQYF; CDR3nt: TGCGGTGCTAGAGATGGCCGGGGGGATATCGGGATTCAAGAGACCCAGTACTTC
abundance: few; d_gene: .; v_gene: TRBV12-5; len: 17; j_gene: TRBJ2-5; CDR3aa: CASVPGLVGKGPETQYF; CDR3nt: TGCGCTAGTGTTCCGGGGTTAGTGGGTAAAGGACCGGAGACCCAGTACTTC
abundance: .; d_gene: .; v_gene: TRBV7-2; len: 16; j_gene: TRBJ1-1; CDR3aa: CASSSSEGTPRAEPFF; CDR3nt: TGTGCCAGCAGCTCCTCCGAAGGGACCCCGAGGGCTGAACCTTTCTTT
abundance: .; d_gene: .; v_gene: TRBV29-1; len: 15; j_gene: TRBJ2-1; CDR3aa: CSVEGGASSYNEQFF; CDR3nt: TGCAGCGTTGAAGGCGGGGCCAGCTCCTACAATGAGCAGTTCTTC
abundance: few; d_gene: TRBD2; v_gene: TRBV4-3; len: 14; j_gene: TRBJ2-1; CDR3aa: CASSPYRAGPGSFF; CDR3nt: TGCGCCAGCAGCCCCTATCGAGCGGGGCCCGGTTCGTTCTTC
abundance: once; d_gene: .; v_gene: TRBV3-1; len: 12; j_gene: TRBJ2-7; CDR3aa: CASSDIRYEQYF; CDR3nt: TGTGCCAGCAGCGACATTCGATACGAGCAGTACTTC
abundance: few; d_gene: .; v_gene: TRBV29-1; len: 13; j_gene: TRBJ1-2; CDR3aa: CSVLVRGYYGYTF; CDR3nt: TGCAGCGTCCTGGTGAGGGGATACTATGGCTACACCTTC
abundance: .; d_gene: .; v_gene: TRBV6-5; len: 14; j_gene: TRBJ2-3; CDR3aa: CASAGGLSRVTQYF; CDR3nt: TGTGCCAGCGCCGGGGGACTGAGTAGGGTTACGCAGTATTTT
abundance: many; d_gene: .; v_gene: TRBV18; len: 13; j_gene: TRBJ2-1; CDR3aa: CASSPTGGNEQFF; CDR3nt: TGTGCCAGCAGTCCCACGGGCGGGAATGAGCAGTTCTTC
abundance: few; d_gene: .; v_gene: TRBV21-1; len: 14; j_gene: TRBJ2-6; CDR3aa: CASAGGNGANVLTF; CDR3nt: TGTGCCAGCGCAGGGGGAAATGGGGCCAACGTCCTGACTTTC
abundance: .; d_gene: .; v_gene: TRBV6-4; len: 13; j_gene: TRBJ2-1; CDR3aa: CASSDSNSGEQFF; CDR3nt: TGTGCCAGCAGTGACTCTAATTCGGGGGAGCAGTTCTTC
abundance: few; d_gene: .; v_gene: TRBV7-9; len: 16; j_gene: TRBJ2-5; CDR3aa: CASSSRGPDGQETQYF; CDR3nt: TGTGCCAGCAGTTCCCGTGGACCCGACGGGCAAGAGACCCAGTACTTC
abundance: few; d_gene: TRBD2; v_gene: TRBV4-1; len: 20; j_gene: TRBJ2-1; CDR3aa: CASSQESDRTSGSGYNEQFF; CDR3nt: TGCGCCAGCAGCCAAGAATCCGATAGGACTAGCGGGAGCGGATACAATGAGCAGTTCTTC
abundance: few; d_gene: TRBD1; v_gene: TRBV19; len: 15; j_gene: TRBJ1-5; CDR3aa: CASSPYDRGHQPQHF; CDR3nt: TGTGCCAGTAGTCCGTACGACAGGGGGCATCAGCCCCAGCATTTT
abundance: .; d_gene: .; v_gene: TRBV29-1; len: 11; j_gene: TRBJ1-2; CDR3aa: CSVELSYGYTF; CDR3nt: TGCAGCGTTGAATTAAGCTATGGCTACACCTTC
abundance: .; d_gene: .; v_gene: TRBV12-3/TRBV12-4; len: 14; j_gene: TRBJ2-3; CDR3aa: CASSFLEGTDTQYF; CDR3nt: TGTGCCAGCAGTTTCCTAGAGGGGACAGATACGCAGTATTTT
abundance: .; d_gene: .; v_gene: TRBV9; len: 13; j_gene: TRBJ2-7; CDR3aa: CASSAGVQYEQYF; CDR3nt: TGTGCCAGCAGCGCGGGAGTCCAATACGAGCAGTACTTC
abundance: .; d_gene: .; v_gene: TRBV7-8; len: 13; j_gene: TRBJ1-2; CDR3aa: CASGWPGRDGYTF; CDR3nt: TGTGCCAGCGGTTGGCCAGGGAGGGATGGCTACACCTTC
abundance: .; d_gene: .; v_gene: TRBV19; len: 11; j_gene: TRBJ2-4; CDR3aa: CASSQVNIQYF; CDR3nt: TGTGCCAGTAGTCAAGTAAACATTCAGTACTTC
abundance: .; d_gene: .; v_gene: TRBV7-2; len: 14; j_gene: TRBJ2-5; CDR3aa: CASSWERIEETQYF; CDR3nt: TGTGCCAGCAGCTGGGAGCGGATAGAAGAGACCCAGTACTTC
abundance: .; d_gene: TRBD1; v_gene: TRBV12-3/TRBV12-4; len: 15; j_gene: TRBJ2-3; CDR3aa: CASSFLQGAADTQYF; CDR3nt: TGTGCCAGCAGTTTTTTACAGGGGGCAGCAGATACGCAGTATTTT
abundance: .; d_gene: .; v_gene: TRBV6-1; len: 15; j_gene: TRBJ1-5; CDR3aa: CASTLNGYSNQPQHF; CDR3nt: TGTGCCAGCACCCTGAACGGTTATAGCAATCAGCCCCAGCATTTT
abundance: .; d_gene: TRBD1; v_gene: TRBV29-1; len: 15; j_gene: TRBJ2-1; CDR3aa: CSVTPHRGYNNEQFF; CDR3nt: TGCAGCGTTACCCCCCACAGGGGCTACAACAATGAGCAGTTCTTC
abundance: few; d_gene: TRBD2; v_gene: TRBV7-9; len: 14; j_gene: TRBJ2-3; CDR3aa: CAGSPGGSTDTQYF; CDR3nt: TGTGCCGGCAGCCCGGGGGGGAGCACAGATACGCAGTATTTT
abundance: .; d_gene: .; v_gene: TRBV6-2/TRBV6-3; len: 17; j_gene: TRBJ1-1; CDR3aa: CASSYSAPGLTQPEAFF; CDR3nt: TGTGCCAGCAGTTACTCTGCCCCGGGACTGACTCAGCCTGAAGCTTTCTTT
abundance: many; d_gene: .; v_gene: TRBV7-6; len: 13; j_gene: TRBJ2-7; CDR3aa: CASSFIGPYEQYF; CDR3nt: TGTGCCAGCAGCTTTATCGGCCCCTACGAGCAGTACTTC
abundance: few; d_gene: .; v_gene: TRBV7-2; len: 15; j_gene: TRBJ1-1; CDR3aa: CASSLDLGMNTEAFF; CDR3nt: TGTGCCAGCAGCTTAGACTTGGGGATGAACACTGAAGCTTTCTTT
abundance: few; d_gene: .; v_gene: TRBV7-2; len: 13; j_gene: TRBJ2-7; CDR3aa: CASSPRGVGEQYF; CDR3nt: TGTGCCAGCAGCCCCCGAGGGGTGGGGGAGCAGTACTTC
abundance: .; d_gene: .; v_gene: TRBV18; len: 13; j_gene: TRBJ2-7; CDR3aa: CASSPAGPHEQYF; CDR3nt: TGTGCCAGCTCACCTGCAGGGCCCCACGAGCAGTACTTC
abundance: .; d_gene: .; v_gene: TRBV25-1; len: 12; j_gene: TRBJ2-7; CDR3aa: CASSEYEYEQYF; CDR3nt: TGTGCCAGCAGTGAATACGAGTACGAGCAGTACTTC
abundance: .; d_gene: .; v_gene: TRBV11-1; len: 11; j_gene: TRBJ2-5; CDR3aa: CASSKARTQYF; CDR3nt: TGTGCCAGCAGTAAGGCGAGGACCCAGTACTTC
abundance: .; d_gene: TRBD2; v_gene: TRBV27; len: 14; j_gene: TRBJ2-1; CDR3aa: CASRREGLYNEQFF; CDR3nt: TGTGCCAGCAGGCGGGAGGGCCTTTACAATGAGCAGTTCTTC
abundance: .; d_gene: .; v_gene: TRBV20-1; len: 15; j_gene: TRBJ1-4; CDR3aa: CSARDRRGLGEKLFF; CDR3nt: TGCAGTGCTAGAGATCGTCGGGGGCTTGGTGAAAAACTGTTTTTT
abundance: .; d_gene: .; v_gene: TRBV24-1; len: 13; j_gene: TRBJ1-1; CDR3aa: CATSDPGDTEAFF; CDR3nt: TGTGCCACCAGTGATCCGGGGGACACTGAAGCTTTCTTT